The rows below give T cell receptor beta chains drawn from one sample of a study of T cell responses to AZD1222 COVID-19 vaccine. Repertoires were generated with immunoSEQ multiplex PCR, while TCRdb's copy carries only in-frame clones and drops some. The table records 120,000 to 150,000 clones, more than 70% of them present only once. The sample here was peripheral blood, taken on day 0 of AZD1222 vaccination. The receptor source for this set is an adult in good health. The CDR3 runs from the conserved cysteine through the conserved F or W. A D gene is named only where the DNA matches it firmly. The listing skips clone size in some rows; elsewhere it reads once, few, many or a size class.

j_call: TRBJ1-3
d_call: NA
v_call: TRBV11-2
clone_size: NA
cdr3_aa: CASSLESRVPSGNTIYF
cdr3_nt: TGTGCCAGCAGCTTAGAGAGCAGGGTCCCTTCTGGAAACACCATATATTTT

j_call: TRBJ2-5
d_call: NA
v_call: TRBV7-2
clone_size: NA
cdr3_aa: CASRSGEELYQETQYF
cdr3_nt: TGTGCCAGCAGGTCTGGGGAGGAGTTGTACCAAGAGACCCAGTACTTC

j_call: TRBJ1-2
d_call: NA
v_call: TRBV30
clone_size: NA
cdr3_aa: CAWRERGLGYTF
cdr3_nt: TGTGCCTGGAGGGAGAGGGGTCTCGGCTACACCTTC

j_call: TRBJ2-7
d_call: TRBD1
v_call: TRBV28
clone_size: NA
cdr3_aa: CASSPRSWDRTSYEQYF
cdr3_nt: TGTGCCAGCAGTCCCCGAAGCTGGGACAGGACTTCCTACGAGCAGTACTTC

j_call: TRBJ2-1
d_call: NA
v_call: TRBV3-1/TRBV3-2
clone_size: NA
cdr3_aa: CASSQVLYNEQFF
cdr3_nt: TGTGCCAGCAGCCAAGTCCTCTACAATGAGCAGTTCTTC

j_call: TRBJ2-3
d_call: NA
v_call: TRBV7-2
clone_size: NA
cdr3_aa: CASSVRGVRTTDTQYF
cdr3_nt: TGTGCCAGCAGCGTACGAGGGGTCCGTACCACAGATACGCAGTATTTT

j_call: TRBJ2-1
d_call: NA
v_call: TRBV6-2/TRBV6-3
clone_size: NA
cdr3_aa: CASSYLLSSYNEQFF
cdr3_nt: TGTGCCAGCAGTTACTTACTGAGCTCCTACAATGAGCAGTTCTTC

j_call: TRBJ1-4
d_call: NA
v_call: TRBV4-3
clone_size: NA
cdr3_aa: CASSQEFRGKLFF
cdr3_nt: TGCGCCAGCAGCCAAGAATTCAGGGGAAAACTGTTTTTT

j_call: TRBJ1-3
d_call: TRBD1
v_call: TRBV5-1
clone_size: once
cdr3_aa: CASSLGQISGNTIYF
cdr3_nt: TGCGCCAGCAGCCTGGGACAGATCTCTGGAAACACCATATATTTT

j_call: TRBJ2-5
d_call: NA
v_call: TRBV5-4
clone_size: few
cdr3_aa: CASSLSRVETQYF
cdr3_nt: TGTGCCAGCAGCTTGAGCAGGGTGGAGACCCAGTACTTC

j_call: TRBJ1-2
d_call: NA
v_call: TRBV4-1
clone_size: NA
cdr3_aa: CASSHPAREVGLHGYTF
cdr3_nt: TGCGCCAGCAGCCACCCCGCCAGGGAGGTGGGCCTTCATGGCTACACCTTC

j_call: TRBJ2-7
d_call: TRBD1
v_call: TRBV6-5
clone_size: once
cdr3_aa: CASSYLGQNYEQYF
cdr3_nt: TGTGCCAGCAGTTACTTGGGACAGAACTACGAGCAGTACTTC

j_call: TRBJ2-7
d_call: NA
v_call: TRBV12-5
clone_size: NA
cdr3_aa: CASGLREYEQYF
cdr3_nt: TGTGCTAGTGGCCTCAGGGAGTACGAGCAGTACTTC

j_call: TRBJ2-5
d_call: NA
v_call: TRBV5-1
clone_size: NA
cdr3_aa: CASRVGARETQYF
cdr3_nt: TGCGCCAGCAGGGTCGGGGCTCGGGAGACCCAGTACTTC

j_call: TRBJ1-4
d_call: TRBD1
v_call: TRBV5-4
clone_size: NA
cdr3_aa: CASSSGGTNEKLFF
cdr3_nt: TGTGCCAGCAGCTCAGGGGGCACTAATGAAAAACTGTTTTTT